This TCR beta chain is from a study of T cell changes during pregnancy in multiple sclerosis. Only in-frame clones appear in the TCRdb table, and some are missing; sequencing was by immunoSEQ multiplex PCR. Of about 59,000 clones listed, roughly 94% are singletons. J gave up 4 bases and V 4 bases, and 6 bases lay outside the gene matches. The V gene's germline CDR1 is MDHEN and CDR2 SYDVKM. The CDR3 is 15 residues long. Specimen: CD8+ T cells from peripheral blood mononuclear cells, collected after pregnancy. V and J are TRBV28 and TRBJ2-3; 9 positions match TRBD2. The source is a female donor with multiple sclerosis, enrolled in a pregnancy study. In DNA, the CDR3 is TGTGCCAGCAGTTCCGGGACTAGCATATCAGATACGCAGTATTTT. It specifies CASSSGTSISDTQYF.